Listed here are 30 T cell receptor beta chains from one sample, sequenced in a study of OX40 agonist ivuxolimab in advanced cancers. Repertoires were generated with immunoSEQ multiplex PCR, while TCRdb's copy carries only in-frame clones and drops some. The data contain fewer than 100,000 clones, 70% to 85% of them seen just once; the ten biggest clones take up about 1.5%. Here the sequenced sample was CD4+ or CD8+ T cells sorted from blood, taken in a trial of the OX40 agonist ivuxolimab. These receptors were obtained from an adult with an advanced solid tumor such as melanoma, head and neck, liver or kidney cancer.

CDR3 in DNA: TGTGCCACCAAACGGGACAACCGATACGAGCAGTACTTC. Amino acid sequence: CATKRDNRYEQYF. V is TRBV2 and J is TRBJ2-7; possible D gene TRBD1, 6 bases. The V and J ends lost 10 bases and 4 bases respectively, with 17 bases between them. This CDR3 region has 13 residues. Germline V lookup: CDR1 SNHLY, CDR2 FYNNEI.

The chain recombines TRBV18 with TRBJ1-1; D possibly corresponds to TRBD1 (5 bases). The CDR3 runs to 13 residues. From germline, CDR1 is KGHSH and CDR2 LQKENI. V lost 5 bases and J lost 1, with 8 bases in between. The CDR3 coding sequence is TGTGCCAGCTCAGAGGACAAGAACACTGAAGCTTTCTTT. This encodes CASSEDKNTEAFF. Looking up the rest from reference TRBV18 and TRBJ1-1 gives the full variable domain: NAGVMQNPRHLVRRRGQEARLRCSPMKGHSHVYWYRQLPEEGLKFMVYLQKENIIDESGMPKERFSAEFPKEGPSILRIQQVVRGDSAAYFCASSEDKNTEAFFGQGTRLTVV.

The chain combines TRBV19 with TRBJ1-6, with a possible D match to TRBD1 (6 bases). There are 15 residues in the CDR3. V dropped 5 bases and J dropped 7 bases, with 15 bases sitting between them. Looked up from germline, CDR1 is LNHDA and CDR2 is SQIVND (reference sequence). For the CDR3, the DNA is TGTGCCAGTAGTGAGGACAGAAGATTAAATTCACCCCTCCACTTT. Translating it yields CASSEDRRLNSPLHF.

V usage is TRBV5-1 and J usage is TRBJ2-6; no definite D call. This CDR3 contains 15 residues. Germline CDR1 reads SGHRS; CDR2 reads YFSETQ. The V end lost 3 bases, the J end lost 4 bases, and 11 bases lay between the germline ends. The CDR3 DNA sequence: TGCGCCAGCAGCTCTCTCCAGGAAGGGGCCAACGTCCTGACTTTC. Translating gives CASSSLQEGANVLTF.

This rearrangement joins TRBV7-8 to TRBJ2-7; D may match TRBD1 or TRBD2 (6 bases each). The CDR3 consists of 14 residues. CDR1 and CDR2 from the germline V gene are SGHVS and FQNEAQ. V shed 1 base and J shed 10 bases, with 17 bases lying between them. The CDR3 DNA is TGTGCCAGCAGCTTAGAACACTTACAGGGAGGTCAGTACTTC. Translating gives CASSLEHLQGGQYF.

CDR3 protein: CASSLKAGANTGELFF. The DNA of the CDR3 is TGTGCCAGCAGCTTAAAGGCGGGTGCGAACACCGGGGAGCTGTTTTTT. The chain carries TRBV7-3 and TRBJ2-2, with D perhaps matching TRBD2 (5 bases). The germline V gene has CDR1 SGHTA and CDR2 FQGTGA. Trimming left V 1 base short and J 0 bases short, with 9 bases between. CDR3 length: 16 residues.

The J gene is TRBJ1-2, the V gene TRBV5-6; D is unresolved. V gave up 2 bases and J gave up 4 bases, with 12 bases separating them. The CDR3 contains 14 residues. Germline V gives CDR1 SGHDT, CDR2 YYEEEE. CDR3 sequence: CASSFGPRGYGYTF. DNA for the CDR3: TGTGCCAGCAGCTTTGGGCCGCGGGGCTATGGCTACACCTTC.

The chain couples TRBV7-2 to TRBJ1-4; D is undetermined. The germline V gene has CDR1 SGHTA and CDR2 FQGNSA. Trimming took off 1 base at V and 0 bases at J, with 12 bases between the two ends. The CDR3 is 17 amino acids. This CDR3 is CASSLVGSYATNEKLFF. DNA of the CDR3: TGTGCCAGCAGCTTAGTTGGGAGCTATGCAACTAATGAAAAACTGTTTTTT.

The CDR3 reads CASSVLLNEQFF. In nucleotides, the CDR3 is TGTGCCAGCAGCGTTTTACTTAATGAGCAGTTCTTC. This chain joins TRBV9 and TRBJ2-1; no firm D call. V was clipped by 2 bases and J by 7 bases, with 7 bases between them. Germline CDR1 reads SGDLS; CDR2 reads YYNGEE. CDR3 length equals 12 residues.

In this sample, this clone turned up once. V is TRBV5-1 and J is TRBJ2-4; 12 nucleotides match TRBD1. CDR1 is SGHRS, CDR2 YFSETQ, per germline. The junction had 6 bases not matched to a gene; V was cut back by 3 bases and J by 8 bases. The CDR3 runs 15 residues. CDR3 protein: CASSSGTGGRDIQYF. In DNA form, the CDR3 reads TGCGCCAGCAGCTCCGGGACAGGGGGCCGGGACATTCAGTACTTC.

The V gene is TRBV19, the J gene TRBJ2-7; either TRBD1 or TRBD2 may fit D (5 bases each). Trimming took 7 bases from V and 1 from J, leaving 14 bases between them. CDR1 is LNHDA and CDR2 is SQIVND in the germline V gene (reference sequence). The CDR3 totals 14 residues. The CDR3 is CASTTGADSYEQYF. The CDR3 bases are TGTGCCAGTACCACAGGAGCGGATTCCTACGAGCAGTACTTC.

The V call is TRBV25-1, the J call TRBJ2-3; D unresolved. Germline V gene sequence: CDR1 MGHDK, CDR2 SYGVNS. With 3 bases removed from V and 8 bases from J, the gap between germline ends came to 15 bases. CDR3 length: 14 amino acids. Here the CDR3 reads CASSDPEKSVTQYF. CDR3 nucleotide sequence: TGTGCCAGCAGTGATCCCGAAAAGTCTGTTACGCAGTATTTT.

The chain combines TRBV30 with TRBJ2-3, with 8 bases identical to TRBD2. Germline lookup yields CDR1 GTSNPN and CDR2 SVGIG (reference sequence). V lost 2 bases and J lost 4; bases outside the gene matches: 11. The CDR3 runs 16 residues. CDR3 DNA sequence: TGTGCCTGGAGTTTTTCCTTTAGCGGGAACTCAGATACGCAGTATTTT. Amino acid sequence: CAWSFSFSGNSDTQYF.

The chain combines TRBV18 with TRBJ2-7, with 14 bases fitting TRBD2. Germline-derived CDR1 and CDR2 are KGHSH and LQKENI. V lost 3 bases, J lost 5 bases, and 3 bases stayed unmatched. The CDR3 contains 15 residues. The CDR3 sequence: CASSPRGLAGDEQYF. The CDR3 DNA follows: TGTGCCAGCTCACCCCGGGGACTAGCGGGAGACGAGCAGTACTTC.

The rearrangement links TRBV5-1 to TRBJ1-4; no reliable D call. The germline gives CDR1 SGHRS, CDR2 YFSETQ. Trimming pared 5 bases from V and 4 bases from J, leaving 9 bases between. This CDR3 spans 13 amino acids. This CDR3 reads CASSRGYNEKLFF. The CDR3 DNA is TGCGCCAGCAGTCGAGGATATAATGAAAAACTGTTTTTT.

This rearrangement joins TRBV9 to TRBJ2-3, with 13 bases matching TRBD2. V gave up 0 bases and J gave up 0 bases; unmatched junction bases: 1. The CDR3 covers 17 residues. Germline V gene lookup returns CDR1 SGDLS and CDR2 YYNGEE. The CDR3 nucleotides are TGTGCCAGCAGCGTAGGGGGACTAGCGGGGAGCACAGATACGCAGTATTTT. It specifies CASSVGGLAGSTDTQYF.

DNA of the CDR3: TGTGCCAGCAGCCAGGGGACTAGCGGGGGGACCCTACCCTACGAGCAGTACTTC. Amino acids: CASSQGTSGGTLPYEQYF. This sequence joins TRBV4-2 and TRBJ2-7; 15 nucleotides match TRBD2. The V gene end was trimmed by 3 bases and the J gene end by 2 bases; junction bases not matched to a gene: 8. This CDR3 is built from 18 residues. CDR1 LGHNA and CDR2 YNFKEQ come from the germline V gene.

The chain uses TRBV6-1 and TRBJ1-2; weak D call: TRBD1 (6 bases). Per the germline V gene, CDR1 is MNHNS and CDR2 is SASEGT. This CDR3 contains 12 residues. V was pared by 0 bases and J by 13 bases, with 12 bases between. CDR3 sequence reads: CASSEARGRGTF. The CDR3 DNA reads as TGTGCCAGCAGTGAAGCCAGGGGAAGGGGCACCTTC.

The chain employs TRBV11-2 and TRBJ1-5; the match to TRBD1 covers 9 bases. Germline CDR1 and CDR2: SGHAT and FQNNGV. This CDR3 is built from 15 residues. The J segment lost 2 bases and the V segment lost 5 bases, leaving 4 bases of the junction unmatched. CDR3 nucleotides: TGTGCCAGCAGCCCAGACAGGGGGGGCAATCAGCCCCAGCATTTT. It yields the protein CASSPDRGGNQPQHF.

This rearrangement joins TRBV5-5 to TRBJ2-5; TRBD2 is a possible D gene (6 bases). Germline V lookup: CDR1 SGHKS, CDR2 YYEKEE (reference sequence). This CDR3 contains 15 residues. V was trimmed by 6 bases and J by 4 bases, leaving 19 bases between them. CDR3 amino acids: CASTPSGGGGETQYF. DNA for the CDR3: TGTGCCAGCACCCCTTCCGGGGGAGGAGGAGAGACCCAGTACTTC.

Here the CDR3 reads CASSRTGVEEKLFF. The CDR3 coding sequence is TGTGCCAGCAGTCGGACAGGGGTTGAAGAAAAACTGTTTTTT. The V gene is TRBV6-5, the J gene TRBJ1-4; TRBD1 matches 9 bases. CDR3 length: 14 residues. Germline values: CDR1 MNHEY, CDR2 SVGAGI. J gave up 8 bases and V 5 bases, and 6 bases lay outside the gene matches.

V gene TRBV7-3 combines with J gene TRBJ2-7; 9 nucleotides agree with TRBD1. V dropped 5 bases and J dropped 4; count of bases not matched to a gene: 9. This CDR3 is built from 15 residues. Germline V gives CDR1 SGHTA, CDR2 FQGTGA. The CDR3 DNA is TGTGCCAGCAGCCGAGGCGCGGGACAGGGTTACGAGCAGTACTTC. Its protein is CASSRGAGQGYEQYF.

Of note for this clone: Sequence at one end of the junction differs from germline and may be a read error. The chain joins TRBV5-1 to TRBJ2-6; TRBD2 aligns across 8 bases. The CDR3 extends over 17 amino acids. The germline V gene has CDR1 SGHRS and CDR2 YFSETQ. The CDR3 loop reads CARSGGRGGTGANVLTF. The CDR3 DNA sequence: TGCGCCCGCAGCGGGGGCAGGGGAGGGACTGGGGCCAACGTCCTGACTTTC.

The genes are TRBV10-2 and TRBJ2-2; D tentatively reads TRBD1 or TRBD2 (7 bases each). In germline, CDR1 is WSHSY, CDR2 SAAADI. The V gene lost 4 bases and the J gene lost 5 bases, with 11 bases spanning the gap. The CDR3 is made up of 14 amino acids. The CDR3 sequence is CASSGGGQTGELFF. CDR3 in DNA: TGCGCCAGCAGTGGCGGGGGACAGACCGGGGAGCTGTTTTTT.

The chain combines TRBV28 with TRBJ2-1, with unresolved D. CDR3 size: 16 residues. Germline V gene lookup returns CDR1 MDHEN and CDR2 SYDVKM. The ends were cut back, 0 bases at V and 0 bases at J, with 9 bases in the middle. The CDR3 DNA reads TGTGCCAGCAGTTTATGGGGAATTCACTCCTACAATGAGCAGTTCTTC. It encodes CASSLWGIHSYNEQFF.

This rearrangement joins TRBV10-3 to TRBJ2-5, with D perhaps TRBD1 (5 bases). This CDR3 comprises 15 residues. V dropped 6 bases and J dropped 3 bases, with 17 bases sitting between them. CDR1 is ENHRY, CDR2 SYGVKD, per germline. CDR3 sequence reads: CAISSLENRKETQYF. The CDR3 nucleotides read TGTGCCATCAGCTCTCTGGAGAACAGGAAAGAGACCCAGTACTTC.

This chain connects TRBV14 to TRBJ2-3; 8 bases are a match to TRBD2. CDR1 SGHDN and CDR2 FVKESK come from the germline V gene. Germline trimming cut 0 bases from V and 3 bases from J; bases unmatched to any gene: 5. The CDR3 loop spans 16 amino acids. CDR3 sequence (DNA): TGTGCCAGCAGCCAAGATTCTGCGGGGGGAACAGATACGCAGTATTTT. It codes for CASSQDSAGGTDTQYF.

The chain is built from TRBV4-1 and TRBJ1-2, with D unclear. The V and J ends lost 5 bases and 1 base respectively, with 20 bases between them. Per the germline V gene, CDR1 is MGHRA and CDR2 is YSYEKL. This CDR3 contains 17 residues. CDR3 DNA: TGCGCCAGCAGCGAAAGAGGCTTTGTGGAGAGTAACTATGGCTACACCTTC. Amino acid sequence: CASSERGFVESNYGYTF.

The chain employs TRBV5-6 and TRBJ2-2; tentative D call: TRBD2 (5 bases). Germline CDR1 reads SGHDT; CDR2 reads YYEEEE. The V and J ends lost 4 bases and 6 bases respectively, with 19 bases between them. This CDR3 has 16 amino acids. CDR3 bases: TGTGCCAGCAGCGCAAACCTCGGCGAGGGATCCGGGGAGCTGTTTTTT. Protein product: CASSANLGEGSGELFF. Supplemented by reference TRBV5-6 and TRBJ2-2, the full variable domain reads DAGVTQSPTHLIKTRGQQVTLRCSPKSGHDTVSWYQQALGQGPQFIFQYYEEEERQRGNFPDRFSGHQFPNYSSELNVNALLLGDSALYLCASSANLGEGSGELFFGEGSRLTVL.

This clone was found once. The chain employs TRBV7-2 and TRBJ2-7, with a weak D call TRBD1 (5 bases). CDR3 size: 14 residues. The V end was cut by 3 bases, the J end by 0 bases, with 9 bases between. Germline V gene lookup returns CDR1 SGHTA and CDR2 FQGNSA. The CDR3 protein is CASSFKGSSYEQYF. CDR3 nucleotide sequence: TGTGCCAGCAGCTTTAAGGGGTCCTCCTACGAGCAGTACTTC.